This T cell receptor (beta chain) was found in a study of PD-1 blockade in classical Hodgkin lymphoma. General study points: Newly diagnosed patients were reported to exhibit reduced baseline TCR diversity relative to healthy donors.

As regards this clone: Antigen: not known.

There was relapse after autologous stem cell transplantation in every patient, and there was variation in brentuximab vedotin exposure. Losses at the gene ends were 5 bases for V and 0 bases for J; bases not matched to a gene: 4. This CDR3 comprises 15 residues. The V gene's germline CDR1 is SGHVS and CDR2 FNYEAQ. The protocol was immunoSEQ multiplex PCR, while the TCRdb copy is restricted to in-frame clones and leaves out a portion. The data hold approximately 70,000 clones, with more than 85% observed a single time. The chain has TRBV7-6 and TRBJ1-2; 9 nucleotides align to TRBD1. The sample in question was peripheral blood mononuclear cells (PBMCs), obtained at baseline. The receptor was derived from a human donor with classical Hodgkin lymphoma. CDR3 sequence reads: CASSAGTGTNYGYTF. CDR3 nucleotide sequence: TGTGCCAGCAGCGCCGGGACAGGGACTAACTATGGCTACACCTTC.